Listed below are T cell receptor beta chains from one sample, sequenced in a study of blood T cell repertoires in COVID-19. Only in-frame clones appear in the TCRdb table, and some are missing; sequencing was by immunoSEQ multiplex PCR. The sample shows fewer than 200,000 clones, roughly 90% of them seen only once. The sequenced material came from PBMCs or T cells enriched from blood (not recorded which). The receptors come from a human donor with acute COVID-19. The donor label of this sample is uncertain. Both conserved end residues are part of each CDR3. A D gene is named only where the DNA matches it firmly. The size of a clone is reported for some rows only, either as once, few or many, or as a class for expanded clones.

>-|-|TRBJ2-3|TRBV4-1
CASSQGRRERTDTQYF
TGCGCCAGCAGCCAAGGAAGGAGGGAACGCACAGATACGCAGTATTTT
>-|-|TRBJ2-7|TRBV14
CASSLAVGRTEQYF
TGTGCCAGCAGCCTAGCAGTAGGGAGAACCGAGCAGTACTTC
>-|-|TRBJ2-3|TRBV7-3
CASRLGGASDTQYF
TGTGCCAGCAGGCTAGGGGGGGCGTCGGATACGCAGTATTTT
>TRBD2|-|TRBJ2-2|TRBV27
CASSLSGGVDGELFF
TGTGCCAGCAGTTTATCCGGGGGGGTTGACGGGGAGCTGTTTTTT
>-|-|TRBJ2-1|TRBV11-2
CASSPTEGAWGEQFF
TGTGCCAGCAGCCCTACGGAGGGGGCCTGGGGTGAGCAGTTCTTC
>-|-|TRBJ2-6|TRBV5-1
CASSLVADIRISLSGANVLTF
TGCGCCAGCAGCTTGGTCGCGGACATCAGAATCTCTCTCTCTGGGGCCAACGTCCTGACTTTC
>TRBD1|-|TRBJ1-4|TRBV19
CASSMGQGMNEKLFF
TGTGCCAGTAGTATGGGACAGGGAATGAATGAAAAACTGTTTTTT
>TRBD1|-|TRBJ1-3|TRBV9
CASSQRGTGGFSGNTIYF
TGTGCCAGCAGCCAGAGGGGGACAGGGGGCTTCTCTGGAAACACCATATATTTT
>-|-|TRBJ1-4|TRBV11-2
CASSPALGMVNEKLFF
TGTGCCAGCAGCCCGGCACTAGGGATGGTTAATGAAAAACTGTTTTTT
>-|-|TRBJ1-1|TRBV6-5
CASSSLLGSEAFF
TGTGCCAGCAGTTCGCTCTTGGGGAGTGAAGCTTTCTTT
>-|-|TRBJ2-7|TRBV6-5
CASSYTRGSYEQYF
TGTGCCAGCAGTTACACCCGGGGCTCCTACGAGCAGTACTTC
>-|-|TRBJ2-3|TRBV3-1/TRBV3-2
CASSQETGLDTQYF
TGTGCCAGCAGCCAAGAGACTGGATTAGATACGCAGTATTTT
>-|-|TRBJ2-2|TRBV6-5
CASSYGFSGNTGELFF
TGTGCCAGCAGTTACGGCTTTAGCGGCAACACCGGGGAGCTGTTTTTT
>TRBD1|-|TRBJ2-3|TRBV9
CASSTSGTGFPDTQYF
TGTGCCAGCAGCACCTCGGGGACAGGGTTTCCAGATACGCAGTATTTT
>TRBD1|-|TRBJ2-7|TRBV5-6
CASSLAGGGYEQYF
TGTGCCAGCAGCTTGGCAGGGGGCGGATACGAGCAGTACTTC
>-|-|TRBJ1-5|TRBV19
CASSTQAGQPQHF
TGTGCCAGTAGTACTCAGGCAGGTCAGCCCCAGCATTTT
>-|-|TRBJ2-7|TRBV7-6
CASSSAGVRDRGNEQYF
TGTGCCAGCAGCTCCGCGGGGGTAAGAGACAGGGGTAACGAGCAGTACTTC
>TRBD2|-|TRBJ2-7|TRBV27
CASSLGRASGGYEQYF
TGTGCCAGCAGTTTGGGTCGGGCTAGCGGGGGCTACGAGCAGTACTTC
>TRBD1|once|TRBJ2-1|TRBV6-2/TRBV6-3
CASSPGQGNYNEQFF
TGTGCCAGCAGCCCGGGACAGGGGAACTACAATGAGCAGTTCTTC
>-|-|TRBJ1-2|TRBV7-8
CASSLGEQGFGYGYTF
TGTGCCAGCAGCTTAGGAGAACAGGGATTTGGCTATGGCTACACCTTC